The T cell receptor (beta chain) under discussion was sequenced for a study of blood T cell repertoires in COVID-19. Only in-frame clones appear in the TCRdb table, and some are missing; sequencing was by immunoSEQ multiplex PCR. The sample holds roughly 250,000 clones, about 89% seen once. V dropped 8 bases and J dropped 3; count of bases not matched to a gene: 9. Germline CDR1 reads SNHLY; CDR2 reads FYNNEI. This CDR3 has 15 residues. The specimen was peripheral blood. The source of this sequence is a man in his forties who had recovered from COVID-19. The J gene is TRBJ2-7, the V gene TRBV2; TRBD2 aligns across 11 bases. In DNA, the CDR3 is TGTGCCAGCGTTACGGGACTAGCGGCGATCTACGAGCAGTACTTC. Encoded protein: CASVTGLAAIYEQYF.